This T cell receptor beta chain was captured in a study of a mutant IDH1 vaccine in newly diagnosed glioma. In the study overall: Weeks 1, 3, 5, 7, 11, 15, 19 and 23 were when patients received their eight vaccinations.

The time point was: week 5, during vaccination. Each dose delivered 300 ug of mutant IDH1 20-mer peptide subcutaneously with imiquimod. The sample holds a few counts of this clone. Antigen: not known. Assay: immunoSEQ multiplex PCR; the TCRdb copy retains only in-frame clones and omits some. The sample yields some 38,000 clones, about 80% seen once. Germline V gives CDR1 SQVTM, CDR2 ANQGSEA. The CDR3 is 12 amino acids. V was clipped by 6 bases and J by 1 base; unmatched bases: 0. This material consisted of PBMCs, taken from a glioma patient whose treatment included an IDH1 peptide vaccine. This clonotype was sampled from a man aged 40-50 years with glioma. The V call is TRBV29-1, the J call TRBJ1-1; TRBD1 agrees at 9 bases. CDR3 protein: CSVGQGNTEAFF. DNA for the CDR3: TGCAGCGTGGGACAGGGGAACACTGAAGCTTTCTTT.